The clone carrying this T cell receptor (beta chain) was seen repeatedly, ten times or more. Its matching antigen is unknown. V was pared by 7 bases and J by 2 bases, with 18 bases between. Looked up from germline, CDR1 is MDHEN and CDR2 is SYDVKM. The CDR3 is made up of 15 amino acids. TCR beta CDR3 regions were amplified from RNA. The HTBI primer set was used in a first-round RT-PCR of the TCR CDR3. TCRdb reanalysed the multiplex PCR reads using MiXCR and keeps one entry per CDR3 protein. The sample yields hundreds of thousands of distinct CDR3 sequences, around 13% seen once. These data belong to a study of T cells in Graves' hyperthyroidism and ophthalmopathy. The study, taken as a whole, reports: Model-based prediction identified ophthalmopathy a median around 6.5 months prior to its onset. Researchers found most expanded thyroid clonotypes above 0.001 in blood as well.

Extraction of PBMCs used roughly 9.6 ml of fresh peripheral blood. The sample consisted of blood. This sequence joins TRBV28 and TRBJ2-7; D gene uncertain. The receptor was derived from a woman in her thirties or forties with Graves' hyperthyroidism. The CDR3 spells CASISKRGGTYEQYF. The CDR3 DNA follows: TGTGCCAGCATTTCCAAGCGTGGCGGAACCTACGAGCAGTACTTC.